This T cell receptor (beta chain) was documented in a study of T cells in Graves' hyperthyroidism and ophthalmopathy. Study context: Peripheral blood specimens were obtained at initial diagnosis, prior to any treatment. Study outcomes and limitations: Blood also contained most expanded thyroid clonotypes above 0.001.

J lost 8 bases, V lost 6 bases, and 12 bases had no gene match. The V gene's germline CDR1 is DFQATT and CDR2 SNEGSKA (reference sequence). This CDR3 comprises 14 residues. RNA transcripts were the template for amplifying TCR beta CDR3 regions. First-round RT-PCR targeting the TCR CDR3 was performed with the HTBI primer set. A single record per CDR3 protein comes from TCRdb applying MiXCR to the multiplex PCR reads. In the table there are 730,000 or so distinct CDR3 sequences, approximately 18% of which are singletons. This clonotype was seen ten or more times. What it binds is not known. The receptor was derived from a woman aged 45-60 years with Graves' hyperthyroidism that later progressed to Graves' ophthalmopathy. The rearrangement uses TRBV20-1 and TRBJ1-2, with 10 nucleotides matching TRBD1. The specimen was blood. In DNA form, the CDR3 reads TGCAGTGCACACCCCGGGACAGGGGACGGAGGCTACACCTTC. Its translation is CSAHPGTGDGGYTF.